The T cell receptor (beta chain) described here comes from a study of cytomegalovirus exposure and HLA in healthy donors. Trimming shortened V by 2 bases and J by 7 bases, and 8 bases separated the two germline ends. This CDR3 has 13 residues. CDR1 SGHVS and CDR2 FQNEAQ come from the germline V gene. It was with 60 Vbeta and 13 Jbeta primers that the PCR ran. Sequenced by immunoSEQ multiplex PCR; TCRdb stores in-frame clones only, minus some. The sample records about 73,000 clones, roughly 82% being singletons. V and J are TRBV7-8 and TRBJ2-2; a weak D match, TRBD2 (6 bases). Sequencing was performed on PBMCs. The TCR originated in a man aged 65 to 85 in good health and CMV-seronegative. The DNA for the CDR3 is TGTGCCAGCAGCTTACCGGGGGTCGGGGAGCTGTTTTTT. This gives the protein CASSLPGVGELFF.